This TCR beta chain was captured in a study of blood T cell repertoires in COVID-19. Study as a whole: T cells, B-cell-depleted T cells, or PBMCs supplied cDNA or gDNA.

This CDR3 is built from 22 residues. V was pared by 3 bases and J by 0 bases, with 27 bases between. Germline V lookup: CDR1 WSHSY, CDR2 SAAADI. Produced via immunoSEQ multiplex PCR; TCRdb's table is partial and in-frame only. The sample includes 100,000 or so clones, around nine tenths of them seen just once. Source material: peripheral blood. This clonotype originated in a woman between 45 and 65 years old in a cohort sampled during active COVID-19. The genes are TRBV10-2 and TRBJ2-6; possible D gene TRBD1, 5 bases. DNA for the CDR3: TGCGCCAGCAGTGATACCCGAATCTTCGCAGGGCGAACCCTCTCTGGGGCCAACGTCCTGACTTTC. This encodes CASSDTRIFAGRTLSGANVLTF.